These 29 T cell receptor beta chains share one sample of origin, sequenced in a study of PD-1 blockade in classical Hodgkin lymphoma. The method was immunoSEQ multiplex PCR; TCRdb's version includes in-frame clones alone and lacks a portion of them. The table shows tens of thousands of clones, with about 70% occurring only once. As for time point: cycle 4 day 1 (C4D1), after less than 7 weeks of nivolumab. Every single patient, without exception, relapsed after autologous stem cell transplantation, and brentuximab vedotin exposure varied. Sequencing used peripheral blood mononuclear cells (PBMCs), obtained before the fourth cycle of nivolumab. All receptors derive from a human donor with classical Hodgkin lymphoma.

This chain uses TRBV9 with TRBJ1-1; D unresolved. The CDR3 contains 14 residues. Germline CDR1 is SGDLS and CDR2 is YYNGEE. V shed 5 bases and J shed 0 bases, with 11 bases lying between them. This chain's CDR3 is CASREGIMNTEAFF. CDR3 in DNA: TGTGCCAGCAGGGAAGGGATCATGAACACTGAAGCTTTCTTT.

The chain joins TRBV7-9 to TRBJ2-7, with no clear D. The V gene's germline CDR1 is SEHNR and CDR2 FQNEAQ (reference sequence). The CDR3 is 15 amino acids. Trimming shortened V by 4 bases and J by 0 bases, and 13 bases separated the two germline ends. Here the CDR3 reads CASSWSSSGSYEQYF. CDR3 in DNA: TGTGCCAGCAGCTGGAGTAGTTCGGGCTCCTACGAGCAGTACTTC.

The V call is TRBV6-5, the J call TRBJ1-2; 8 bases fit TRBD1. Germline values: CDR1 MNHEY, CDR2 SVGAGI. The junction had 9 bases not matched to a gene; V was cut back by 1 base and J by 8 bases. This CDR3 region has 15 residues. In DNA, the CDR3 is TGTGCCAGCAGTTACTTTCAGGGGCCAGGGGGCGGCTACACCTTC. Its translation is CASSYFQGPGGGYTF.

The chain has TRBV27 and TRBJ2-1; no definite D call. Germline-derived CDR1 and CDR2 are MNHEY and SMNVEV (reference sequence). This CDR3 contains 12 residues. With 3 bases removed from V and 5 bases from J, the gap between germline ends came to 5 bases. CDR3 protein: CASSLADNEQFF. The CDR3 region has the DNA TGTGCCAGCAGTTTGGCAGACAATGAGCAGTTCTTC.

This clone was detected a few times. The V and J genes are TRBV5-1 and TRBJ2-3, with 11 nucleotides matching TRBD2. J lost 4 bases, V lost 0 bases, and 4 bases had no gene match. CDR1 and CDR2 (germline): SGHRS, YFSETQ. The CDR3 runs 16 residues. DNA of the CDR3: TGCGCCAGCAGCTTGGAGCTAGCGGGGGGTGCAGATACGCAGTATTTT. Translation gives CASSLELAGGADTQYF.

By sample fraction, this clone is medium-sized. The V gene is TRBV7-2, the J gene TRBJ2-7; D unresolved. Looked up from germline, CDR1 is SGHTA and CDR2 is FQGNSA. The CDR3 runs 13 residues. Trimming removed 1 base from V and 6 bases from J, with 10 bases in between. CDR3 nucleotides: TGTGCCAGCAGCTTAGGGGGTCCAGGCGAGCAGTACTTC. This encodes CASSLGGPGEQYF.

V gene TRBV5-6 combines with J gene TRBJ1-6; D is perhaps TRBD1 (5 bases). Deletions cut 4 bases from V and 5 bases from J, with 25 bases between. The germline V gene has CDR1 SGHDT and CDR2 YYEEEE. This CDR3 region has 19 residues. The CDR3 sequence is CASSIRQGRQKQDNSPLHF. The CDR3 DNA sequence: TGTGCCAGCAGCATAAGGCAGGGCCGCCAAAAACAAGATAATTCACCCCTCCACTTT. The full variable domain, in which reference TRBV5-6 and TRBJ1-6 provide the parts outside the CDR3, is DAGVTQSPTHLIKTRGQQVTLRCSPKSGHDTVSWYQQALGQGPQFIFQYYEEEERQRGNFPDRFSGHQFPNYSSELNVNALLLGDSALYLCASSIRQGRQKQDNSPLHFGNGTRLTVT.

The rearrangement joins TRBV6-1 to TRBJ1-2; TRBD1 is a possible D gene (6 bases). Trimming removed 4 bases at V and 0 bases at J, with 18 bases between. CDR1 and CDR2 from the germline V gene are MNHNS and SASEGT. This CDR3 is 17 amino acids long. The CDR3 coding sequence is TGTGCCAGCAGTGGAGGGGGGGCAATCGACTCTAACTATGGCTACACCTTC. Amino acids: CASSGGGAIDSNYGYTF.

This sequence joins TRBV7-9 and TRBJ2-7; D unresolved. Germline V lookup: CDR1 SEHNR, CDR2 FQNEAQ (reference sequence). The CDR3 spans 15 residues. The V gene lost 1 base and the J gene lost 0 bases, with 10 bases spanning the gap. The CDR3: CASSLDGSPSYEQYF. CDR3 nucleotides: TGTGCCAGCAGCTTAGACGGCAGCCCCTCCTACGAGCAGTACTTC.

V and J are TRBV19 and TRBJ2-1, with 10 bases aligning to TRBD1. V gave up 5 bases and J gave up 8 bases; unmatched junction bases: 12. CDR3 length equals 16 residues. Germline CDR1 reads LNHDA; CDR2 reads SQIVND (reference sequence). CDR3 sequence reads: CASSFLTGGFFDEQFF. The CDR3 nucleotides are TGTGCCAGTAGTTTTCTGACAGGGGGCTTCTTTGATGAGCAGTTCTTC.

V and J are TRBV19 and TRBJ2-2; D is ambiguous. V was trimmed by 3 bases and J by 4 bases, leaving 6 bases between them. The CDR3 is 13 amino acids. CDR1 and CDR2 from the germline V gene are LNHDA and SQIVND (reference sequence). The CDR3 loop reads CASSISPTGELFF. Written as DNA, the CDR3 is TGTGCCAGTAGTATTAGCCCCACCGGGGAGCTGTTTTTT.

CDR3 region: CASIYPDLAGANVLTF. The CDR3 nucleotides are TGTGCCAGCATCTACCCGGACCTCGCTGGGGCCAACGTCCTGACTTTC. The chain is built from TRBV6-6 and TRBJ2-6; D is unclear. Germline CDR1 and CDR2: MNHNY and SVGAGI (reference sequence). The V and J ends lost 7 bases and 2 bases respectively, with 15 bases between them. The CDR3 extends over 16 amino acids.

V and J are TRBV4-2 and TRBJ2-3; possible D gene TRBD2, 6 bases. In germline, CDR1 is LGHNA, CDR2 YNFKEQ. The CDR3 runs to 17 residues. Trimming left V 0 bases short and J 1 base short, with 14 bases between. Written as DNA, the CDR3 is TGTGCCAGCAGCCAAGACTCGGGGGAGAGGGGCACAGATACGCAGTATTTT. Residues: CASSQDSGERGTDTQYF.

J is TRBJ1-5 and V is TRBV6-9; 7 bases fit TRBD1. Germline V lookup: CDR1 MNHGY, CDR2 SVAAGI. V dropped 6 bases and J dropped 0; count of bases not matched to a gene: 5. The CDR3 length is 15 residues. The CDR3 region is CASSYSGGSNQPQHF. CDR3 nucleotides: TGTGCCAGCAGCTACTCAGGGGGTAGCAATCAGCCCCAGCATTTT.

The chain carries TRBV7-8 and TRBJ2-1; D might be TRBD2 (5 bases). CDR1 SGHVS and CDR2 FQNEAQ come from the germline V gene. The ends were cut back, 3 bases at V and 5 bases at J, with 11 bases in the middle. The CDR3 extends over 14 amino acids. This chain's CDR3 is CASSLGSGNNEQFF. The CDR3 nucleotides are TGTGCCAGCAGCTTGGGGAGTGGGAACAATGAGCAGTTCTTC.

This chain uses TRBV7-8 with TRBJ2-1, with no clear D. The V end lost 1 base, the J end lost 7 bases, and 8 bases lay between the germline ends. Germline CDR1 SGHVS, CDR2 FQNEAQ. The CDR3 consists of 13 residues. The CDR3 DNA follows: TGTGCCAGCAGCTTAGACCCCACGAATGAGCAGTTCTTC. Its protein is CASSLDPTNEQFF.

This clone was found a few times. This chain's CDR3 is CSVDGGVNEKLFF. Here the CDR3 DNA reads TGCAGCGTTGATGGCGGGGTTAATGAAAAACTGTTTTTT. The chain recombines TRBV29-1 with TRBJ1-4; D unresolved. V was clipped by 3 bases and J by 4 bases, with 9 bases between them. The CDR3 spans 13 residues. Germline V gene sequence: CDR1 SQVTM, CDR2 ANQGSEA.

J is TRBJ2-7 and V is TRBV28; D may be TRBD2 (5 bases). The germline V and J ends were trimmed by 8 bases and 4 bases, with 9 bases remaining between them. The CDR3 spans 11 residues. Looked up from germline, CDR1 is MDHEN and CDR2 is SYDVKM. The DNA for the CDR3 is TGTGCCAGCGGGAGTCCGTACGAGCAGTACTTC. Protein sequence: CASGSPYEQYF.

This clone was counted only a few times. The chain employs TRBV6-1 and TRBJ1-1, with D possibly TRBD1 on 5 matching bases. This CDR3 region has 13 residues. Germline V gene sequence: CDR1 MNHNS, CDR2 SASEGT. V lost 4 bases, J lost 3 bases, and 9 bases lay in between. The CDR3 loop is CASSGQIYTEAFF. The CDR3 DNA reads TGTGCCAGCAGTGGACAGATCTACACTGAAGCTTTCTTT.

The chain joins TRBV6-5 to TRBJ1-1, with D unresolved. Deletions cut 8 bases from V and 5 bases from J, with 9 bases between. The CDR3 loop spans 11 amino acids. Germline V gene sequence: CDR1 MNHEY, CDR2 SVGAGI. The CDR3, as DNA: TGTGCCAGCCAGGTTTCGACTGAAGCTTTCTTT. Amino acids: CASQVSTEAFF.

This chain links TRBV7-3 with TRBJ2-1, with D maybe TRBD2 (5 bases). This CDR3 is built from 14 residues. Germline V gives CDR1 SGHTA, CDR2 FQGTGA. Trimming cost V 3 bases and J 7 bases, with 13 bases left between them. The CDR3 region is CASSFNGGSNEQFF. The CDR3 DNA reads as TGTGCCAGCAGCTTTAACGGAGGATCGAATGAGCAGTTCTTC.

CDR3 sequence: CASSETSGPKSSGNTIYF. The CDR3 bases are TGTGCCAGCAGTGAGACGAGTGGCCCCAAGAGCTCTGGAAACACCATATATTTT. This chain joins TRBV25-1 and TRBJ1-3; D call uncertain. Looked up from germline, CDR1 is MGHDK and CDR2 is SYGVNS. Trimming took off 3 bases at V and 0 bases at J, with 18 bases between the two ends. The CDR3 is 18 amino acids.

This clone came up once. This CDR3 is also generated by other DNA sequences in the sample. This CDR3 is CASSSGETQYF. CDR3 coding DNA: TGTGCCAGCAGCTCGGGGGAGACCCAGTACTTC. The chain couples TRBV7-9 to TRBJ2-5, with a tentative D call TRBD2 (5 bases). CDR1 is SEHNR, CDR2 FQNEAQ, per germline (reference sequence). V was pared by 4 bases and J by 5 bases, with 5 bases between. The CDR3 length is 11 residues.

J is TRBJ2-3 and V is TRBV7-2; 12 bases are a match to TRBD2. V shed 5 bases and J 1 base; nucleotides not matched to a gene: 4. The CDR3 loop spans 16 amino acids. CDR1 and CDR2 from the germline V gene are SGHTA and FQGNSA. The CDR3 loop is CASSLRLAGGTDTQYF. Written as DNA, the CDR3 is TGTGCCAGCAGCCTACGACTAGCGGGGGGCACAGATACGCAGTATTTT.

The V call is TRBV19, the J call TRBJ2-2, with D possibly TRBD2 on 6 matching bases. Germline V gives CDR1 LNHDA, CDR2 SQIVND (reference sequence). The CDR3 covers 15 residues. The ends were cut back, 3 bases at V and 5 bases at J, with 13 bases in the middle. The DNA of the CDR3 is TGTGCCAGTAGTATCCAGGGAGGAAAGACCGGGGAGCTGTTTTTT. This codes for CASSIQGGKTGELFF.

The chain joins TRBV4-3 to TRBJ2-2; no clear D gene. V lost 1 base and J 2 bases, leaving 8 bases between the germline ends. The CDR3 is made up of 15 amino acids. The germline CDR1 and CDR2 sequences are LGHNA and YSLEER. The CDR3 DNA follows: TGCGCCAGCAGCCAAGGCCGCTTCAACACCGGGGAGCTGTTTTTT. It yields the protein CASSQGRFNTGELFF.

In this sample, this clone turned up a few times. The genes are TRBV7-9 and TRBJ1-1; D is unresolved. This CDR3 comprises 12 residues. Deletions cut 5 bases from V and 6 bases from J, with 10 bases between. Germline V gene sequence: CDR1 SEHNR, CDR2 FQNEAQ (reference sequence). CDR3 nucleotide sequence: TGTGCCAGCAGCCCCATTTTATCTGAAGCTTTCTTT. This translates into CASSPILSEAFF.

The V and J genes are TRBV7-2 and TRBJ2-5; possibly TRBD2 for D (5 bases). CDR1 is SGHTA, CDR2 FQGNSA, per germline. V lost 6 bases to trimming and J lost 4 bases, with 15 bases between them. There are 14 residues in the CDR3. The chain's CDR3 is CASRSSGFGETQYF. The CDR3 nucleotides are TGTGCCAGCAGGTCGTCGGGGTTTGGAGAGACCCAGTACTTC.

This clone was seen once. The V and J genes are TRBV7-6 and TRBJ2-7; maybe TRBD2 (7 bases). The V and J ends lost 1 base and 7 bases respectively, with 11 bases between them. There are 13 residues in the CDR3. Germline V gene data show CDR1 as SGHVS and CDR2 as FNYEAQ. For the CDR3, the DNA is TGTGCCAGCAGCTTAGGCGGGGGCGGAGAGCAGTACTTC. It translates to CASSLGGGGEQYF.